The text below deals with one TCR beta chain. Antigen specificity is unknown. PCR amplification relied on 60 Vbeta primers (plus 13 Jbeta primers). TCRdb's table, derived via immunoSEQ multiplex PCR, lists solely in-frame clones and lacks some. Among around 130,000 clones, around 86% were seen once, and the ten largest hold approximately 2.1%. These data originate in a study of cytomegalovirus exposure and HLA in healthy donors. Study-wide background: About 180 million T cells yielded more than 90 million unique TCR beta sequences, as an earlier analysis found.

Study-wide results and caveats: Researchers counted about 150 TCR beta chains as cytomegalovirus-associated. Productive rates of about 87% or about 30% were seen for most TCR beta V segments in an earlier analysis.

This receptor was identified in a man aged 25 to 45 in good health and CMV-seronegative. Material: PBMCs.

Here the CDR3 reads CASSQAAGGPGTDTQYF. Written as DNA, the CDR3 is TGTGCCAGCAGCCAGGCAGCGGGGGGGCCAGGCACAGATACGCAGTATTTT. The chain recombines TRBV13 with TRBJ2-3, with 10 bases that match TRBD2. The CDR3 sequence is 17 residues long. Germline CDR1 is PRHDT and CDR2 is FYEKMQ (reference sequence). Trimming took 5 bases from V and 1 from J; bases not matched to a gene: 9.